These T cell receptor beta chains were read from a single sample in a study of vaccination and CD4 T cells after COVID-19. One entry per CDR3 protein results from TCRdb running MiXCR on the PCR reads. Among fewer than 20,000 distinct CDR3 sequences, 60% to 80% were seen once, and the ten largest hold approximately 0.93%. This specimen consisted of CD4+ T cells from blood, obtained before SARS-CoV-2 vaccination. These receptors all come from a human donor who had recovered from COVID-19. The CDR3 runs from the conserved cysteine through the conserved F or W. The D gene is left open where the match is weak. The size entry is marked missing in some rows and otherwise reads once, few, many or a size class.

clone_size	j_call	d_call	v_call	cdr3_nt	cdr3_aa
NA	TRBJ2-3	TRBD1	TRBV11-3	TGTGCCAGCAGCCCCGGACAGGGAGGCACAGATACGCAGTATTTT	CASSPGQGGTDTQYF
NA	TRBJ2-2	NA	TRBV6-5	TGTGCCAGCAGTTACTCGATGGTACCCGGGGAGCTGTTTTTT	CASSYSMVPGELFF
few	TRBJ1-5	TRBD1	TRBV2	TGTGCCAGCAGTGGGACAGGGGGTAATCAGCCCCAGCATTTT	CASSGTGGNQPQHF
NA	TRBJ1-2	NA	TRBV28	TGTGTCTCCACCGATAACTATGGCTACACCTTC	CVSTDNYGYTF
NA	TRBJ2-7	NA	TRBV18	TGTACCAGCTCACCCCCGTCAGCTCGCGAGCAGTACTTC	CTSSPPSAREQYF
NA	TRBJ2-1	NA	TRBV20-1	TGCAGTGCTAGGAGGCGCAGGGCCAAAGATTATAATGAGCAGTTCTTC	CSARRRRAKDYNEQFF
NA	TRBJ2-1	TRBD1	TRBV6-5	TGTGCCAGCAGTTACACAGGACAGGGCAATGAGCAGTTCTTC	CASSYTGQGNEQFF
NA	TRBJ2-5	NA	TRBV6-5	TGTGCCAGCAGTTACTCGCAGATGGGGGGCTACGAGACCCAGTACTTC	CASSYSQMGGYETQYF
NA	TRBJ1-1	TRBD1	TRBV2	TGTGCCAGCAACAGGGGCATGAACACTGAAGCTTTCTTT	CASNRGMNTEAFF
NA	TRBJ2-1	NA	TRBV5-6	TGTGCCAGCAGCTTCGGCGCTGGGGGCTCCTACAATGAGCAGTTCTTC	CASSFGAGGSYNEQFF
NA	TRBJ1-5	NA	TRBV5-8	TGTGCCAGCAGCTTAAGGAGCAATCAGCCCCAGCATTTT	CASSLRSNQPQHF
few	TRBJ1-2	NA	TRBV5-4	TGTGCCAGCAGCCCCCCGGGGCTAGAAAGGGTATATGGCTACACCTTC	CASSPPGLERVYGYTF
NA	TRBJ2-7	NA	TRBV25-1	TGTGCCAGCAGTTCCAGCCACCCGGCAGGGTCGGTCGAGCAGTACTTC	CASSSSHPAGSVEQYF
NA	TRBJ1-1	NA	TRBV19	TGTGCCAGTAATAAAAGGGCTGAAGCTTTCTTT	CASNKRAEAFF
few	TRBJ2-5	NA	TRBV19	TGTGCCAGTAGTATCGCAGGGGTATACGGGGAGACCCAGTACTTC	CASSIAGVYGETQYF
NA	TRBJ2-3	NA	TRBV20-1	TGCAGTGCTAGAGTCCCAGCACTTAGCACAGATACGCAGTATTTT	CSARVPALSTDTQYF
NA	TRBJ2-3	TRBD2	TRBV20-1	TGCAGTGCTAGTATCGGTAGCGGGAGTGTAGATACGCAGTATTTT	CSASIGSGSVDTQYF
NA	TRBJ2-5	NA	TRBV4-2	TGTGCCAGCAGCCAAGGAAGGCCTAGCGAAGAGACCCAGTACTTC	CASSQGRPSEETQYF
NA	TRBJ2-2	NA	TRBV5-1	TGCGCCAGCAGCACCGGGATCAACACCGGGGAGCTGTTTTTT	CASSTGINTGELFF
NA	TRBJ2-7	NA	TRBV19	TGTGCCAGTCAGGGACCATCGGGAACCTACGAGCAGTACTTC	CASQGPSGTYEQYF
NA	TRBJ1-2	NA	TRBV21-1	TGTGCCAGCAGCAACGGGACAGTCCGTTCCTATGGCTACACCTTC	CASSNGTVRSYGYTF
NA	TRBJ2-4	NA	TRBV20-1	TGCAGTGCAGAGTCGTCCCGCGGATCCAAAAACATTCAGTACTTC	CSAESSRGSKNIQYF
NA	TRBJ2-5	NA	TRBV19	TGTGCCAGTAGTATAGGCTGGGGTAGGGAGACCCAGTACTTC	CASSIGWGRETQYF
NA	TRBJ1-1	NA	TRBV6-1	TGTGCCAGCAGTCGACAGAGGGGCAGCACTGAAGCTTTCTTT	CASSRQRGSTEAFF
NA	TRBJ1-1	TRBD1	TRBV6-1	TGTGCCAGCACCCCGACAGGGAGGGAACCAGCTTTCTTT	CASTPTGREPAFF
NA	TRBJ2-2	NA	TRBV19	TGTGCCAGTAGTAACTCAGACACCGGGGAGCTGTTTTTT	CASSNSDTGELFF
NA	TRBJ2-1	NA	TRBV2	TGTGCCAGCTCTCGGTCTTCTGACCACAATGAGCAGTTCTTC	CASSRSSDHNEQFF
few	TRBJ2-7	TRBD1	TRBV7-9	TGTGCCAGCAGCTTAGGGACAGGGTCCTACGAGCAGTACTTC	CASSLGTGSYEQYF
NA	TRBJ1-1	NA	TRBV18	TGTGCCAGCTCACCTCGCGACAGCACTGAAGCTTTCTTT	CASSPRDSTEAFF
NA	TRBJ2-1	TRBD2	TRBV20-1	TGCAGTCTTGATAGCGGGAGGGAGCAGTTCTTC	CSLDSGREQFF
NA	TRBJ2-5	NA	TRBV5-1	TGCGCCAGCAGACTAGTATCGGAGACCCAGTACTTC	CASRLVSETQYF
few	TRBJ1-6	TRBD1	TRBV4-1	TGCGCCAGCAGCCTCCAGGGGGGGTCCGGGTCACCCCTCCACTTT	CASSLQGGSGSPLHF
NA	TRBJ2-7	NA	TRBV7-2	TGTGCCAGCAGCTTACTATTCTTAGGACAGCGGACCTACGAGCAGTACTTC	CASSLLFLGQRTYEQYF
NA	TRBJ2-7	NA	TRBV30	TGTGCCTGGAGTGATGGGGGAACCTACGAGCAGTACTTC	CAWSDGGTYEQYF
NA	TRBJ2-6	NA	TRBV6-1	TGTGCCAGCAGTCGGGGGTCCCCACTCTCTGGGGCCAACGTCCTGACTTTC	CASSRGSPLSGANVLTF
NA	TRBJ2-1	TRBD2	TRBV7-2	TGTGCCAGCAGCCCGCTGCGTACTAGCGGGAGTGGCGATGAGCAGTTCTTC	CASSPLRTSGSGDEQFF
NA	TRBJ1-5	TRBD1	TRBV7-3	TGTGCCAGCAGCGACGGGACAGGGGGATCTAGTCAGCCCCAGCATTTT	CASSDGTGGSSQPQHF
NA	TRBJ2-1	TRBD2	TRBV7-3	TGTGCCAGCAGCTTAGAGGGAGGGACTAGCTTCGATGAGCAGTTCTTC	CASSLEGGTSFDEQFF
NA	TRBJ1-3	NA	TRBV19	TGTGCCAGTAGTCCTCTGGGTCTCTCTGGAAACACCATATATTTT	CASSPLGLSGNTIYF
few	TRBJ1-2	NA	TRBV30	TGTGCCTGGAGTCCTGGCGGAGGAACCCCCTATGGCTACACCTTC	CAWSPGGGTPYGYTF
NA	TRBJ2-5	NA	TRBV12-3/TRBV12-4	TGTGCCAGCAGCCTCGGGTTCCAAGAGACCCAGTACTTC	CASSLGFQETQYF
NA	TRBJ2-7	TRBD2	TRBV2	TGTGCCAGCGGGCGGACTAGGTTCTACGAGCAGTACTTC	CASGRTRFYEQYF
few	TRBJ2-5	TRBD2	TRBV7-2	TGTGCCAGCAGCTTAGTGGGTCTAGCGGCTCAAGAGACCCAGTACTTC	CASSLVGLAAQETQYF
NA	TRBJ2-7	NA	TRBV20-1	TGCAGTGCACAGAGGAGCTCCTACGAGCAGTACTTC	CSAQRSSYEQYF
NA	TRBJ2-2	NA	TRBV7-7	TGTGCCAGCAGCCCACACCAGAACACCGGGGAGCTGTTTTTT	CASSPHQNTGELFF
NA	TRBJ2-1	NA	TRBV10-3	TGTGCCACCACCCAGGGTTCCAATGAGCAGTTCTTC	CATTQGSNEQFF
NA	TRBJ2-5	NA	TRBV6-1	TGTGCCAGCAGTAAATTTGCAGGGTTCGAGACCCAGTACTTC	CASSKFAGFETQYF
NA	TRBJ1-2	TRBD1	TRBV6-1	TGTGCCAGCTCAGGGGGTTTGAACTATGGCTACACCTTC	CASSGGLNYGYTF
NA	TRBJ2-7	TRBD1	TRBV4-1	TGCGCCAGCAGCCACCACGGACAGGGGGCGGATGAGCAGTACTTC	CASSHHGQGADEQYF
NA	TRBJ2-7	TRBD1	TRBV10-3	TGTGCCACAACCAGACAGGGACCCTACGAGCAGTACTTC	CATTRQGPYEQYF
NA	TRBJ2-3	TRBD2	TRBV10-1	TGCGCCAGCAGTGAGGTAGCGGGAGGGCCTTATACGCAGTATTTT	CASSEVAGGPYTQYF
NA	TRBJ2-5	NA	TRBV20-1	TGCAGTGCTAGAACCGGGCTGGAGACCCAGTACTTC	CSARTGLETQYF
NA	TRBJ2-2	TRBD1	TRBV12-3/TRBV12-4	TGTGCCAGCAGGACCAAGGGACAGGGGGACCTCACCGGGGAGCTGTTTTTT	CASRTKGQGDLTGELFF
few	TRBJ1-5	NA	TRBV6-1	TGTGCCAGCAGTGATATGGCAGGGCACAATCAGCCCCAGCATTTT	CASSDMAGHNQPQHF
few	TRBJ2-1	NA	TRBV6-2/TRBV6-3	TGTGCCAGCAGTTACTTTGGGGTAACCCAAGAGCAGTTCTTC	CASSYFGVTQEQFF
NA	TRBJ2-5	NA	TRBV28	TGTGCCAGCAGTAGGCAGAACCTGAGAGAGACCCAGTACTTC	CASSRQNLRETQYF
NA	TRBJ2-3	NA	TRBV28	TGTGCCAGCAGTTTGGACTGGGGAGATACGCAGTATTTT	CASSLDWGDTQYF
once	TRBJ2-3	TRBD2	TRBV7-9	TGTGCCAGCAGCTCTAGCGGGAGCACAGATACGCAGTATTTT	CASSSSGSTDTQYF
NA	TRBJ1-5	TRBD1	TRBV2	TGTGCCAGCACCCGACAGGGGTCACGCCAGCCCCAGCATTTT	CASTRQGSRQPQHF
NA	TRBJ2-7	NA	TRBV20-1	TGCAGTGCTAGAGATCTAGGTTATAAGGGAAGATACGAGCAGTACTTC	CSARDLGYKGRYEQYF